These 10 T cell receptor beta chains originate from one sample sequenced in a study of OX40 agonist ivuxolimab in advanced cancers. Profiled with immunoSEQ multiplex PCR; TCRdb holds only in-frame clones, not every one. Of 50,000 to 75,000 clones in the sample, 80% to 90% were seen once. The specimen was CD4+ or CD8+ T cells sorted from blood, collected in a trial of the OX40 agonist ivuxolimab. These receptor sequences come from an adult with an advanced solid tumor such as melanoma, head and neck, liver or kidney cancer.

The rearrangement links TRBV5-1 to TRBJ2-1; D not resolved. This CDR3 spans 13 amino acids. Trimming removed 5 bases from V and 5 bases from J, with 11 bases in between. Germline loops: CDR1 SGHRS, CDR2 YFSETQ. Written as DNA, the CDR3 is TGCGCCAGCAGACCCGACCCTCACAATGAGCAGTTCTTC. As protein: CASRPDPHNEQFF.

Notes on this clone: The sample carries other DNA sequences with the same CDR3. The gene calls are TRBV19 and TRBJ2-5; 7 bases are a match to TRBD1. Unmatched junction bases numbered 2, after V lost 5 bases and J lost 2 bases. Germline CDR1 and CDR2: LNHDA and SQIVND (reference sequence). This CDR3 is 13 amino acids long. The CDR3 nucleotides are TGTGCCAGTAGTTGGGGACAGCAAGAGACCCAGTACTTC. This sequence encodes CASSWGQQETQYF.

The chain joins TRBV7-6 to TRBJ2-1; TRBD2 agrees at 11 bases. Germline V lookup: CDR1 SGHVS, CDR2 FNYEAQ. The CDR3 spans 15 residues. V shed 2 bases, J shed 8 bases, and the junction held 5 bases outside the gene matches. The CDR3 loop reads CASSLIAGGPDEQFF. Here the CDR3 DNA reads TGTGCCAGCAGCTTAATAGCGGGAGGGCCTGATGAGCAGTTCTTC.

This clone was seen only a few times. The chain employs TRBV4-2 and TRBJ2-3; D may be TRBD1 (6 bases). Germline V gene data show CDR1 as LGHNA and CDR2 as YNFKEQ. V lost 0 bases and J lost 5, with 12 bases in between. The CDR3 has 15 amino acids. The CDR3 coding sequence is TGTGCCAGCAGCCAAGAAAACTTAGGGGGAGATACGCAGTATTTT. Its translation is CASSQENLGGDTQYF.

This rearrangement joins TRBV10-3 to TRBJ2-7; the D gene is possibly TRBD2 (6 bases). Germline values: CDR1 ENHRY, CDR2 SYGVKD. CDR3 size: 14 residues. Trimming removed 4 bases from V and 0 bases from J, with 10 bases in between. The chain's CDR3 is CAISAWGVSYEQYF. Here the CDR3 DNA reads TGTGCCATCAGTGCGTGGGGGGTCTCCTACGAGCAGTACTTC.

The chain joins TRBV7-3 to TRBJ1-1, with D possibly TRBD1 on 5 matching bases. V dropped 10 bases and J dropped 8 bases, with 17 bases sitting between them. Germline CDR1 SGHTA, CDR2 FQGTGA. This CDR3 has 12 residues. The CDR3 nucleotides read TGTGCCACCCGGGACGAGAGGGGAGAAGCTTTCTTT. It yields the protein CATRDERGEAFF.

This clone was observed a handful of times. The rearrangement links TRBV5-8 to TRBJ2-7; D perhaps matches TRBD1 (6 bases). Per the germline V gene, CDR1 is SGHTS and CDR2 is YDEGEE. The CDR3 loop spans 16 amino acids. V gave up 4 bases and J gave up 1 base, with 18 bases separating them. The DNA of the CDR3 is TGTGCCAGCAGCGCTATCTTAGACAGGTATTCCTACGAGCAGTACTTC. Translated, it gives CASSAILDRYSYEQYF.

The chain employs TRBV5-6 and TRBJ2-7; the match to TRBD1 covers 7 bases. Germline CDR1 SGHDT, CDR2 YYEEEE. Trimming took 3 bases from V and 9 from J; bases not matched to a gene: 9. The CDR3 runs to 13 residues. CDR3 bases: TGTGCCAGCAGCTCCGGGACAGATAGTGGGCAGTACTTC. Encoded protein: CASSSGTDSGQYF.

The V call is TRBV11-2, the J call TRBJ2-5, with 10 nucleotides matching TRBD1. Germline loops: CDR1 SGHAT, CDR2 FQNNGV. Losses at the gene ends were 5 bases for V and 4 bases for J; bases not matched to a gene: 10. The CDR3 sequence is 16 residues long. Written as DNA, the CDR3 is TGTGCCAGCAGCGGGACCGGGACAGGGGACGCAGAGACCCAGTACTTC. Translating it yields CASSGTGTGDAETQYF.

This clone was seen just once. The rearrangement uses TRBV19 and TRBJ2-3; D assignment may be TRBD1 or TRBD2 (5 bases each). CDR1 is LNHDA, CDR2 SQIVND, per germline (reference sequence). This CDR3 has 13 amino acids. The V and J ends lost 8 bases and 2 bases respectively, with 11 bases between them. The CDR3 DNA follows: TGTGCCAGTTGGGGACGGTACACAGATACGCAGTATTTT. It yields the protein CASWGRYTDTQYF.